These 3 T cell receptor beta chains were sequenced from one sample in a study of beta chain features in type 1 diabetes. Expressed TCRB transcripts were sequenced because the isolated RNA had all been reverse transcribed beforehand. Profiling relied on immunoSEQ multiplex PCR, and the TCRdb table lists in-frame clones only, not all of them. The sample has under 250,000 clones, 14% seen once. Sequenced material: naive CD4+ T cells from blood. These receptors were obtained from a woman aged 35 to 49 in good health.

This clone occurred a few times. The chain carries TRBV9 and TRBJ2-3; weak D call: TRBD2 (5 bases). V lost 0 bases and J lost 0, with 11 bases in between. Germline CDR1 is SGDLS and CDR2 is YYNGEE. The CDR3 runs to 16 residues. CDR3: CASSVGGELSTDTQYF. The CDR3 DNA reads as TGTGCCAGCAGCGTAGGTGGGGAGTTGAGCACAGATACGCAGTATTTT.

The table lists this clone with a few counts. This chain links TRBV7-2 with TRBJ2-7; TRBD2 matches at 10 bases. The CDR3 is made up of 16 amino acids. V lost 5 bases, J lost 3 bases, and 10 bases stayed unmatched. Germline assignment: CDR1 SGHTA and CDR2 FQGNSA. The CDR3 DNA follows: TGTGCCAGCAGCCCCTTAGCGGGGGGTAATATCTACGAGCAGTACTTC. Translated: CASSPLAGGNIYEQYF.

This clone was detected a few times. The junction and the germline gene differ at one end; a read error may be behind it. The V call is TRBV7-7, the J call TRBJ2-1; 7 bases map to TRBD1. CDR1 and CDR2 from the germline V gene are SSHAT and FNYEAQ (reference sequence). CDR3 length: 14 amino acids. The CDR3: CASSLTGNYNEQFF. CDR3 sequence (DNA): TGTGCTAGCAGCTTGACAGGGAACTACAATGAGCAGTTCTTC.